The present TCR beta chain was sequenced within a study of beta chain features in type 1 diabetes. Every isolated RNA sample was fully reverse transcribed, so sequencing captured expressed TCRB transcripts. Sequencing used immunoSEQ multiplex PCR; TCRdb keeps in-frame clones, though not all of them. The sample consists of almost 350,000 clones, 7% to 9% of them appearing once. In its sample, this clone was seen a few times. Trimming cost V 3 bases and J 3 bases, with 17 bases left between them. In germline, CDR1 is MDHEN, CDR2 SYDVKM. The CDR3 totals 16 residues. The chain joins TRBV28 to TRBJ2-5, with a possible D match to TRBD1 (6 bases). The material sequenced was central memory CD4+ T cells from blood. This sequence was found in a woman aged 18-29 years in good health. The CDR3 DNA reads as TGTGCCAGCAGTTTGGCCCCTGGGCAGGGGAAAGAGACCCAGTACTTC. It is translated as CASSLAPGQGKETQYF.